These T cell receptor beta chains were read from a single sample in a study of blood T cell repertoires in COVID-19. Produced via immunoSEQ multiplex PCR; TCRdb's table is partial and in-frame only. The profile shows about 49,000 clones, 86% of them singletons. Material for sequencing was peripheral blood. The receptors were sampled from a man aged 40-55 years with active COVID-19. The CDR3 runs from the conserved cysteine through the conserved F or W. Each record gives: J gene, D gene, V gene, CDR3 DNA, CDR3 protein. The D gene is left open where the match is weak.

TRBJ2-3 . TRBV5-6 TGTGCCAGCAGCTTGCGTAGCGGATGGGGCACAGATACGCAGTATTTT CASSLRSGWGTDTQYF
TRBJ2-3 . TRBV15 TGTGCCACCAGCAGAGAATATTCGAGAACAGATACGCAGTATTTT CATSREYSRTDTQYF
TRBJ2-4 TRBD2 TRBV28 TGTGCCAGCAGTGAGCCGGGACTAGACATTCAGTACTTC CASSEPGLDIQYF
TRBJ1-5 . TRBV5-1 TGCGCCAGCAGCTTGGCAGGGGAAGACAATCAGCCCCAGCATTTT CASSLAGEDNQPQHF
TRBJ2-4 . TRBV18 TGTGCCAGCTCACTTATTAGCCAAAACATTCAGTACTTC CASSLISQNIQYF
TRBJ2-7 . TRBV18 TGTGCCAGCTCACAACTGCACTACGAGCAGTACTTC CASSQLHYEQYF
TRBJ1-1 . TRBV6-5 TGTGCCAGCAGTCCCCGTAGGCGGTTTGAAGCTTTCTTT CASSPRRRFEAFF
TRBJ1-4 TRBD1 TRBV30 TGTGCCTGGAGGGGGAGGGGACAGGGAACAACTAATGAAAAACTGTTTTTT CAWRGRGQGTTNEKLFF
TRBJ2-3 . TRBV5-4 TGTGCCAGCAGCGAAGGGGGGGGGAGCACAGATACGCAGTATTTT CASSEGGGSTDTQYF
TRBJ1-2 . TRBV29-1 TGCAGCGCTGGGGAAGGGGGTACTTCTAACTATGGCTACACCTTC CSAGEGGTSNYGYTF